The rows below give T cell receptor beta chains drawn from one sample of a study of OX40 agonist ivuxolimab in advanced cancers. This table comes from immunoSEQ multiplex PCR, and its TCRdb copy is limited to in-frame clones, with some not included. The sample yields roughly 70,000 clones, 85% seen once. This material consisted of CD4+ or CD8+ T cells sorted from blood, taken in a trial of the OX40 agonist ivuxolimab. These receptors were obtained from an adult with an advanced solid tumor such as melanoma, head and neck, liver or kidney cancer. Each CDR3 is given with its conserved first and last residue. Fields, in order: J gene, clone size, D gene, V gene, CDR3 protein, CDR3 DNA. D genes are given only for firm matches. Size is omitted from some rows. Given values are once, few, many or a class for expanded clones.

>TRBJ1-6|-|-|TRBV19
CASSNRNNSPLHF
TGTGCCAGTAGTAACAGGAATAATTCACCCCTCCACTTT
>TRBJ1-6|-|-|TRBV7-2
CASSILGGISASPLHF
TGTGCCAGCAGCATACTAGGGGGAATTAGTGCATCACCCCTCCACTTT
>TRBJ2-7|once|TRBD2|TRBV7-9
CASSVRTSGYEQYF
TGTGCCAGCAGCGTACGGACTAGCGGTTACGAGCAGTACTTC
>TRBJ2-3|-|-|TRBV28
CASRATDTQYF
TGTGCCAGCAGGGCCACAGATACGCAGTATTTT
>TRBJ2-1|-|TRBD1|TRBV4-2
CASSRDRATYNEQFF
TGTGCCAGCAGCCGGGACAGGGCGACCTACAATGAGCAGTTCTTC
>TRBJ2-7|-|-|TRBV7-2
CASSPGRYEQYF
TGTGCCAGCAGCCCGGGGCGGTACGAGCAGTACTTC
>TRBJ2-1|-|TRBD2|TRBV27
CASSLQLAGGYNEQFF
TGTGCCAGCAGTTTACAACTAGCGGGAGGGTACAATGAGCAGTTCTTC
>TRBJ1-1|-|-|TRBV29-1
CSVCSQANTEAFF
TGCAGCGTTTGCTCACAGGCAAACACTGAAGCTTTCTTT
>TRBJ2-5|once|-|TRBV14
CASSQRDQETQYF
TGTGCCAGCAGCCAAAGGGACCAAGAGACCCAGTACTTC
>TRBJ2-7|-|-|TRBV11-2
CASSLAGSAGEQYF
TGTGCCAGCAGCTTAGCGGGGAGCGCGGGCGAGCAGTACTTC
>TRBJ1-1|-|-|TRBV11-3
CASSLDVGNTEAFF
TGTGCCAGCAGCTTAGATGTAGGGAACACTGAAGCTTTCTTT
>TRBJ2-1|once|TRBD2|TRBV5-4
CASSLAGGSGDEQFF
TGTGCCAGCAGCTTGGCAGGCGGGAGTGGAGATGAGCAGTTCTTC
>TRBJ2-7|-|TRBD1|TRBV7-2
CASSLESSLRGLWF
TGTGCCAGCAGCTTAGAGTCTTCCCTAAGGGGGCTATGGTTC
>TRBJ2-7|-|-|TRBV19
CASSSLAGGNEQYF
TGTGCCAGTAGTTCACTAGCAGGTGGGAACGAGCAGTACTTC
>TRBJ1-4|once|-|TRBV5-1
CASSLAPSTNEKLFF
TGCGCCAGCAGCTTGGCCCCATCAACTAATGAAAAACTGTTTTTT
>TRBJ1-2|few|-|TRBV18
CASSPSGVSGYGYTF
TGTGCCAGCTCACCATCAGGGGTTTCGGGCTATGGCTACACCTTC
>TRBJ2-1|-|TRBD1|TRBV27
CASRQPGQHNEQFF
TGTGCCAGCAGGCAACCGGGACAGCACAATGAGCAGTTCTTC
>TRBJ1-4|-|-|TRBV13
CASTNSRGSNEKLFF
TGTGCCAGCACCAACTCCAGGGGCTCTAATGAAAAACTGTTTTTT
>TRBJ1-5|-|-|TRBV18
CASSPLGSNSNQPQHF
TGTGCCAGCTCACCACTCGGTTCTAATAGCAATCAGCCCCAGCATTTT
>TRBJ2-5|-|-|TRBV7-8
CASSSRTGGEQYF
TGTGCCAGCAGCTCCCGGACAGGAGGGGAGCAGTACTTC
>TRBJ2-1|-|-|TRBV11-3
CASSLAPQEGNEQFF
TGTGCCAGCAGCTTAGCGCCGCAAGAAGGCAATGAGCAGTTCTTC
>TRBJ2-2|-|TRBD2|TRBV6-5
CASSTSGRTGELFF
TGTGCCAGCAGTACTAGCGGACGAACCGGGGAGCTGTTTTTT
>TRBJ2-7|-|-|TRBV6-1
CASSEPWTAHYF
TGTGCCAGCAGTGAGCCTTGGACTGCGCATTACTTC
>TRBJ1-5|-|-|TRBV29-1
CSVAGVGQPQHF
TGCAGCGTAGCAGGGGTAGGTCAGCCCCAGCATTTT
>TRBJ2-7|once|-|TRBV6-5
CASSRGQLANEQYF
TGTGCCAGCAGCCGCGGACAGTTGGCGAACGAGCAGTACTTC
>TRBJ1-5|-|-|TRBV6-1
CASTPGLGSNQPQHF
TGTGCCAGCACCCCAGGGCTGGGTAGCAATCAGCCCCAGCATTTT
>TRBJ2-1|-|TRBD2|TRBV10-3
CAITREASYNEQFF
TGTGCCATCACGCGGGAGGCCTCCTACAATGAGCAGTTCTTC
>TRBJ1-5|-|-|TRBV7-8
CASSLTYSNQPQHF
TGTGCCAGCAGCCTCACTTATAGCAATCAGCCCCAGCATTTT
>TRBJ1-1|once|TRBD1|TRBV6-1
CASRGQGFTEAFF
TGTGCCAGCAGGGGACAGGGGTTTACTGAAGCTTTCTTT
>TRBJ1-1|-|-|TRBV14
CASSRALNTEAFF
TGTGCCAGCAGCCGAGCCCTGAACACTGAAGCTTTCTTT
>TRBJ1-1|-|TRBD1|TRBV15
CATSRDGQANTEAFF
TGTGCCACCAGCAGAGATGGACAGGCGAACACTGAAGCTTTCTTT
>TRBJ1-2|-|-|TRBV28
CASSRPGRSVDYGYTF
TGTGCCAGCAGTCGACCAGGGCGGTCGGTAGACTATGGCTACACCTTC
>TRBJ2-7|-|TRBD1|TRBV7-6
CASSLGSGTGGPYEQYF
TGTGCCAGCAGCTTGGGGTCCGGGACAGGGGGCCCCTACGAGCAGTACTTC
>TRBJ1-1|-|-|TRBV5-6
CASSLPPDTEAFF
TGTGCCAGCAGCTTACCACCAGACACTGAAGCTTTCTTT
>TRBJ2-3|-|-|TRBV10-3
CAIAGLGSTDTQYF
TGTGCCATCGCAGGGTTGGGTAGCACAGATACGCAGTATTTT
>TRBJ1-6|-|-|TRBV5-1
CASSSGRVTNNSPLHF
TGCGCCAGCAGCTCGGGCAGGGTCACCAATAATTCACCCCTCCACTTT
>TRBJ1-5|-|TRBD1|TRBV19
CASSTGTGAGQPQHF
TGTGCCAGTAGCACCGGAACAGGGGCTGGGCAGCCCCAGCATTTT
>TRBJ1-2|once|-|TRBV5-1
CASSLPGTGGYTF
TGCGCCAGCAGCCTCCCAGGGACGGGAGGCTACACCTTC
>TRBJ1-4|-|-|TRBV10-3
CAISERHSGEKLFF
TGTGCCATCAGTGAGAGACACAGTGGTGAAAAACTGTTTTTT
>TRBJ2-3|-|TRBD2|TRBV5-1
CASTRSGGSTDTQYF
TGCGCCAGCACCAGGAGCGGGGGCTCCACAGATACGCAGTATTTT
>TRBJ2-7|-|-|TRBV10-2
CASSERSYEQYF
TGCGCCAGCAGTGAAAGGAGCTACGAGCAGTACTTC
>TRBJ2-2|-|-|TRBV2
CASSVSGNTGELFF
TGTGCCAGCAGTGTTAGCGGGAACACCGGGGAGCTGTTTTTT
>TRBJ1-2|-|TRBD1|TRBV5-4
CASSSGQGDYGYTF
TGTGCCAGCAGCTCCGGACAGGGGGACTATGGCTACACCTTC
>TRBJ1-1|-|-|TRBV18
CASSLGSDTEAFF
TGTGCCAGCTCCCTTGGATCGGACACTGAAGCTTTCTTT
>TRBJ2-5|-|-|TRBV5-1
CASSLAGKETQYF
TGCGCCAGCAGCTTGGCGGGTAAAGAGACCCAGTACTTC
>TRBJ2-3|-|TRBD1|TRBV5-5
CASSSRGTALSTDTQYF
TGTGCCAGCAGCTCCCGAGGGACAGCACTAAGCACAGATACGCAGTATTTT
>TRBJ2-7|-|TRBD2|TRBV7-2
CASSRLAGGPFYEQYF
TGTGCCAGCAGCAGACTAGCGGGAGGTCCCTTCTACGAGCAGTACTTC
>TRBJ1-1|once|TRBD1|TRBV5-1
CASSGQQGAVAPEAFF
TGCGCCAGCAGCGGGCAACAGGGGGCGGTCGCCCCTGAAGCTTTCTTT